These T cell receptor beta chains were read from a single sample in a study of long-term antiretroviral therapy in people with HIV. The data were produced by immunoSEQ multiplex PCR, yet TCRdb's version contains in-frame clones alone and is incomplete. The table includes about 16,000 clones, approximately 90% detected once. Sequences were derived from unsorted PBMCs, sampled 6.9 years after starting antiretroviral therapy. Receptor source: a man aged 50-59 years with HIV. CDR3s include the opening cysteine and the closing phenylalanine or tryptophan. Fields, in order: V gene, J gene, CDR3 protein.

V: TRBV15
J: TRBJ2-1
CDR3: CATSRGAGGGNEQFF

V: TRBV7-9
J: TRBJ2-3
CDR3: CASSLTYTDTQYF

V: TRBV5-4
J: TRBJ2-7
CDR3: CASTGVSGYEQYF

V: TRBV7-3
J: TRBJ2-2
CDR3: CASSFVGAGVSGELFF

V: TRBV6-5
J: TRBJ1-2
CDR3: CASLYVAGRNYGYTF

V: TRBV6-1
J: TRBJ2-1
CDR3: CASSDGPRQFF

V: TRBV5-8
J: TRBJ1-2
CDR3: CASSFGTTGYTF

V: TRBV7-9
J: TRBJ1-5
CDR3: CASSLADRGNQPQHF

V: TRBV19
J: TRBJ1-1
CDR3: CASTQVGINTEAFF

V: TRBV7-9
J: TRBJ1-5
CDR3: CASSFLGEQPQHF

V: TRBV4-3
J: TRBJ1-2
CDR3: CASSQEAGSYGYTF

V: TRBV30
J: TRBJ1-3
CDR3: CAWTRTGGGNTIYF

V: TRBV7-9
J: TRBJ1-5
CDR3: CASSLGGASNQPQHF

V: TRBV9
J: TRBJ1-2
CDR3: CASSLRTGEGYTF

V: TRBV6-6
J: TRBJ2-5
CDR3: CASSYQAEAQYF